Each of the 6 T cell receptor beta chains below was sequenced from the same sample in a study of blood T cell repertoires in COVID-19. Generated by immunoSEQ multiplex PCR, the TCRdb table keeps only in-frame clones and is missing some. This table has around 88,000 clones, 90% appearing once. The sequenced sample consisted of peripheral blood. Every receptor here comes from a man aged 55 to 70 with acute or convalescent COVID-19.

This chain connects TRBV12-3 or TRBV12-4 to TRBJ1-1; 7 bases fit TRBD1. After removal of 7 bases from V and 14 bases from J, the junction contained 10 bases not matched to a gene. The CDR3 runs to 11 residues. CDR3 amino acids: CASTTGANIFF. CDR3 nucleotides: TGTGCCAGCACCACAGGGGCCAATATCTTCTTT.

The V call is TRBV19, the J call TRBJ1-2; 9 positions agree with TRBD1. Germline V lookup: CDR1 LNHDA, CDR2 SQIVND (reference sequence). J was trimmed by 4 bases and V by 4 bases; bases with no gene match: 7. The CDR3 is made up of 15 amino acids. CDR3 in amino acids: CASSTTGGGIYGYTF. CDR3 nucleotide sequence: TGTGCCAGTAGTACAACAGGGGGCGGGATCTATGGCTACACCTTC. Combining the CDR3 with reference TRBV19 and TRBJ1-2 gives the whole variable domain DGGITQSPKYLFRKEGQNVTLSCEQNLNHDAMYWYRQDPGQGLRLIYYSQIVNDFQKGDIAEGYSVSREKKESFPLTVTSAQKNPTAFYLCASSTTGGGIYGYTFGSGTRLTVV.

DNA of the CDR3: TGTGCCAGCAGCTCAACCCAGACAGGGGGGCGAGAGCAGTACTTC. This codes for CASSSTQTGGREQYF. The chain links TRBV7-9 to TRBJ2-7, with TRBD1 matching 9 bases. This CDR3 has 15 amino acids. V lost 4 bases, J lost 7 bases, and 11 bases stayed unmatched. CDR1 and CDR2 (germline): SEHNR, FQNEAQ (reference sequence).

CDR3 protein: CASRNLAGELFF. The CDR3 nucleotides read TGTGCCAGCAGGAACTTAGCCGGGGAGCTGTTTTTT. J is TRBJ2-2 and V is TRBV6-5; D is unclear. The CDR3 extends over 12 amino acids. From germline, CDR1 is MNHEY and CDR2 SVGAGI. The germline V and J ends were trimmed by 6 bases and 6 bases, with 8 bases remaining between them.

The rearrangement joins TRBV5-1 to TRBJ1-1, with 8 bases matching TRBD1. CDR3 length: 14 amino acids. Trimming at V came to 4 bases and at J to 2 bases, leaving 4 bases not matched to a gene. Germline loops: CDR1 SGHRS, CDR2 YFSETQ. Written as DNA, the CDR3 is TGCGCCAGCAGCCCGGGACAGGCCAACACTGAAGCTTTCTTT. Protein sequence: CASSPGQANTEAFF.

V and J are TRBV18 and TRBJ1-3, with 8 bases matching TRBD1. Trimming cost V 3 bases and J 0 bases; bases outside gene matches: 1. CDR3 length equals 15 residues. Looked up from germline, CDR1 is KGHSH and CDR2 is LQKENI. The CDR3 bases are TGTGCCAGCTCACCTGGGACAGGCTCTGGAAACACCATATATTTT. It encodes CASSPGTGSGNTIYF. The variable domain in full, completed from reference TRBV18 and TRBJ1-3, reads NAGVMQNPRHLVRRRGQEARLRCSPMKGHSHVYWYRQLPEEGLKFMVYLQKENIIDESGMPKERFSAEFPKEGPSILRIQQVVRGDSAAYFCASSPGTGSGNTIYFGEGSWLTVV.